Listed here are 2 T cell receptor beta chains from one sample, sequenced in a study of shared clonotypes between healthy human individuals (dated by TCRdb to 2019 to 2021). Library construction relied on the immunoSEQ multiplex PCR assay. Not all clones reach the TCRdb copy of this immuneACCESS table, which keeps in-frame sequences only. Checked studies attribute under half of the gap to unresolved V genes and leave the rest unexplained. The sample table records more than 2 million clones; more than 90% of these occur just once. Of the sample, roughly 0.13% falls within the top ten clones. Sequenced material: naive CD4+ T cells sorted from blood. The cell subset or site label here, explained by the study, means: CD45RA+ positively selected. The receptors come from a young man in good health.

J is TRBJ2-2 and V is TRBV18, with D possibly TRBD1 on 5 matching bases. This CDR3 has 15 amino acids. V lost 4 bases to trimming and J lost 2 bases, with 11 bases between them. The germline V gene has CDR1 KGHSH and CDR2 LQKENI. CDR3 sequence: CASSLFDSNTGELFF. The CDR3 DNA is TGTGCCAGCTCACTATTTGACAGTAACACCGGGGAGCTGTTTTTT.

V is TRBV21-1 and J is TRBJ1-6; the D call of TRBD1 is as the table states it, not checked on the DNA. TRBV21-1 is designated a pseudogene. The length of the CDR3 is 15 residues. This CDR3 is CASSKRQGWNSPLHF. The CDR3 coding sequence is TGTGCCAGCAGCAAACGACAGGGGTGGAATTCACCCCTCCACTTT.